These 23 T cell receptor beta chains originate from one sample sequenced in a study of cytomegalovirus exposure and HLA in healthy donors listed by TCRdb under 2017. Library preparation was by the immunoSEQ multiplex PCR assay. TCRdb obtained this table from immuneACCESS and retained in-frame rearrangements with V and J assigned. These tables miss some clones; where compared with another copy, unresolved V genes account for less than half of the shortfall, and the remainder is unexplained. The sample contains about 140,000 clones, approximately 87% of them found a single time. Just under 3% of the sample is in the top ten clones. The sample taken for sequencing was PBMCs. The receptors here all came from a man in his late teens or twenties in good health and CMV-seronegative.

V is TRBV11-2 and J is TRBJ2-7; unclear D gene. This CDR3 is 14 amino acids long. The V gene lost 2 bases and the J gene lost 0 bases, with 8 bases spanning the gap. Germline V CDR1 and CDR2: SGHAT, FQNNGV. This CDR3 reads CASSLTYSSYEQYF. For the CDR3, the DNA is TGTGCCAGCAGCTTAACCTATAGCTCCTACGAGCAGTACTTC.

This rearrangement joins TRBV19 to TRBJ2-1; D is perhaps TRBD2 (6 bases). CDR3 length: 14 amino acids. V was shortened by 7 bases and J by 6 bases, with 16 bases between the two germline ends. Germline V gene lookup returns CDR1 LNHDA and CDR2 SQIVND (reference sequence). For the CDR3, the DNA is TGTGCCAGTACAAACCTGGGGGGAAGCAATGAGCAGTTCTTC. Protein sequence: CASTNLGGSNEQFF.

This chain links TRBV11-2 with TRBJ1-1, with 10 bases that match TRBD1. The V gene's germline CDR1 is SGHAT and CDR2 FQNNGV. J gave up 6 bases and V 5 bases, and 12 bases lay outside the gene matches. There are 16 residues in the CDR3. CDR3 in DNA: TGTGCCAGCAGCCGACAAATAGGACAGGGGGGAGCTGAAGCTTTCTTT. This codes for CASSRQIGQGGAEAFF. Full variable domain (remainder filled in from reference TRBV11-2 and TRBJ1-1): EAGVAQSPRYKIIEKRQSVAFWCNPISGHATLYWYQQILGQGPKLLIQFQNNGVVDDSQLPKDRFSAERLKGVDSTLKIQPAKLEDSAVYLCASSRQIGQGGAEAFFGQGTRLTVV.

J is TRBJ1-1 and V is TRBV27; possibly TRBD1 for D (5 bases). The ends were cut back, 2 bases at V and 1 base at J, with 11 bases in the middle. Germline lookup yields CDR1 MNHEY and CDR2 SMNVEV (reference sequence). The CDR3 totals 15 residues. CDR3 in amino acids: CASSLQGRTNTEAFF. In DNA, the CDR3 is TGTGCCAGCAGTTTACAGGGAAGGACGAACACTGAAGCTTTCTTT.

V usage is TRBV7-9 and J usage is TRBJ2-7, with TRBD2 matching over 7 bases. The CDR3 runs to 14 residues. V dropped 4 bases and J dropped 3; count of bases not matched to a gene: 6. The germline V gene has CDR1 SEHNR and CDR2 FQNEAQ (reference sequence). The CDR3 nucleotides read TGTGCCAGCAGCTGGGGGGGAGAGAGCTACGAGCAGTACTTC. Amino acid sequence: CASSWGGESYEQYF.

The CDR3 DNA sequence: TGCGCCAGCAGCCGCACCTCTGGCGAGACCCAGTACTTC. Protein: CASSRTSGETQYF. The chain has TRBV5-1 and TRBJ2-5; no firm D call. This CDR3 region has 13 residues. V shed 4 bases and J shed 5 bases, with 12 bases lying between them. Germline V gives CDR1 SGHRS, CDR2 YFSETQ.

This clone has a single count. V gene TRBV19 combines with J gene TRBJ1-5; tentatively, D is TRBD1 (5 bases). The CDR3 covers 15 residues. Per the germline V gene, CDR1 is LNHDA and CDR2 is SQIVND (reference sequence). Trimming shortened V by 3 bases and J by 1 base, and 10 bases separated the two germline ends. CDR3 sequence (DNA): TGTGCCAGTAGTATCCAGGGTGGGAGCAATCAGCCCCAGCATTTT. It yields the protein CASSIQGGSNQPQHF.

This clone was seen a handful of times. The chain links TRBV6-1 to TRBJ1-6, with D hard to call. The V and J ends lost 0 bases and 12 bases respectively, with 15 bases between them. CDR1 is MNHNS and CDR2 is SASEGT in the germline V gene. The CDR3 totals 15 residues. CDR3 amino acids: CASSEAEGFREPLHF. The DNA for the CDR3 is TGTGCCAGCAGTGAAGCTGAGGGCTTTAGGGAACCCCTCCACTTT.

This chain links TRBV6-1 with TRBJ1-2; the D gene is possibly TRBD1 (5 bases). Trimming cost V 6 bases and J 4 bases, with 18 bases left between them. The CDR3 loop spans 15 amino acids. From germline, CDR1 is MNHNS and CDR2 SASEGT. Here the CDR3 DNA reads TGTGCCAGCAGGAGGACCCTGGGGCAGGCCTATGGCTACACCTTC. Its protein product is CASRRTLGQAYGYTF.

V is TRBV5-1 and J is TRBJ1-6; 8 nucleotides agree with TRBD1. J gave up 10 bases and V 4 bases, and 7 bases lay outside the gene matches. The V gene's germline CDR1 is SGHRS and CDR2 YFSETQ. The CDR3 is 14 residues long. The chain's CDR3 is CASSPGGAVSPLHF. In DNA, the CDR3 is TGCGCCAGCAGCCCAGGGGGCGCAGTCTCACCCCTCCACTTT.

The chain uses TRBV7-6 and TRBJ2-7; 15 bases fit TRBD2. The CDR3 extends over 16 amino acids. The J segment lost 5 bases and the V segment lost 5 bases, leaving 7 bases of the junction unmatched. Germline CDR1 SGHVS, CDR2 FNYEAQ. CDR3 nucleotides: TGTGCCAGCAGCCTAGGGACTAGCGGGGGGTCGGACGAGCAGTACTTC. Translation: CASSLGTSGGSDEQYF.

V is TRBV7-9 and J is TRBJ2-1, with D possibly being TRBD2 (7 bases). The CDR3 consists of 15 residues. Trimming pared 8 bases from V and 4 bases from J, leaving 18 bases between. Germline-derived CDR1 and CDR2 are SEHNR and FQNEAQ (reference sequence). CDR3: CASGPQGGGYNEQFF. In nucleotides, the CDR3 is TGTGCCAGCGGTCCACAAGGGGGAGGGTACAATGAGCAGTTCTTC.

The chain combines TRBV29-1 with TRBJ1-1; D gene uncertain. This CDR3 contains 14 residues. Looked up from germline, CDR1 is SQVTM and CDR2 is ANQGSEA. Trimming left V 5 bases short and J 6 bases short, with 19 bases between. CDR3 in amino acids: CSVSQSWVGAEAFF. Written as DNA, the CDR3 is TGCAGCGTTTCCCAGAGCTGGGTGGGCGCTGAAGCTTTCTTT.

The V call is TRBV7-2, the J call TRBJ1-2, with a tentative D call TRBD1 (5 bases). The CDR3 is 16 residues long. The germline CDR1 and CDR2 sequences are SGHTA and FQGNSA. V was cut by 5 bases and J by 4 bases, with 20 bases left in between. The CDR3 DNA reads TGTGCCAGCAGCGCGGGGGTCCTCAGGCTGGGCTATGGCTACACCTTC. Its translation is CASSAGVLRLGYGYTF.

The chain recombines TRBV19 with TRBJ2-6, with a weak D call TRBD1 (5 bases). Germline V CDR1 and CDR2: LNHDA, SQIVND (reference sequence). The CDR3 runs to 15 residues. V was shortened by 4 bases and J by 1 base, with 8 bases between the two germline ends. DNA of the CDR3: TGTGCCAGTAGTACAGGGATGTCTGGGGCCAACGTCCTGACTTTC. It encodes CASSTGMSGANVLTF.

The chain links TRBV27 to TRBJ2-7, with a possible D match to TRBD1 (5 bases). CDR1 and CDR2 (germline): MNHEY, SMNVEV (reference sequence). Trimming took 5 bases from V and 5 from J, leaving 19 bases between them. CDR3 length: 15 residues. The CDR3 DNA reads TGTGCCAGCAGTCTCGAAGGGGATGCCCCCAACGAGCAGTACTTC. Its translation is CASSLEGDAPNEQYF.

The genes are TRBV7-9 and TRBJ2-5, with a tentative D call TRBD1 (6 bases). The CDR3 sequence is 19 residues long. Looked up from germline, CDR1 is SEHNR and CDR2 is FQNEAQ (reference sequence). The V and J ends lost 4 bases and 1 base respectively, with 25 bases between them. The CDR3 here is CASSSLLPRLGQIQETQYF. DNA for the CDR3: TGTGCCAGCAGCTCCCTTCTACCGAGGCTGGGACAAATCCAAGAGACCCAGTACTTC.

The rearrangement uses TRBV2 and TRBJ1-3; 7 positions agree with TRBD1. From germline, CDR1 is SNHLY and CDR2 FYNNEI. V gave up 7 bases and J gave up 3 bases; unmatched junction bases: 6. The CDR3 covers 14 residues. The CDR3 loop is CASTSTGFGNTIYF. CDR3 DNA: TGTGCCAGCACCTCGACAGGGTTTGGAAACACCATATATTTT.

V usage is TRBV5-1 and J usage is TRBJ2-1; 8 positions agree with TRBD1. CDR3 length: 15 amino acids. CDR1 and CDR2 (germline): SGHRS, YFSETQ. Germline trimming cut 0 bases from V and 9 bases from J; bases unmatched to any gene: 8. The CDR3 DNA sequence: TGCGCCAGCAGCTTGGTCGGCAGGGGGCAGGGTGAGCAGTTCTTC. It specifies CASSLVGRGQGEQFF.

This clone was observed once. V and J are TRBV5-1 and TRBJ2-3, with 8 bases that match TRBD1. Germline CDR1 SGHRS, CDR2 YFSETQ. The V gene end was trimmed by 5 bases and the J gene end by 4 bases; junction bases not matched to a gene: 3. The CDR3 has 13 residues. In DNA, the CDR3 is TGCGCCAGCAGTACGACAGGGGCAGATACGCAGTATTTT. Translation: CASSTTGADTQYF. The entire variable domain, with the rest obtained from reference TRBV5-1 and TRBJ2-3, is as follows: KAGVTQTPRYLIKTRGQQVTLSCSPISGHRSVSWYQQTPGQGLQFLFEYFSETQRNKGNFPGRFSGRQFSNSRSEMNVSTLELGDSALYLCASSTTGADTQYFGPGTRLTVL.

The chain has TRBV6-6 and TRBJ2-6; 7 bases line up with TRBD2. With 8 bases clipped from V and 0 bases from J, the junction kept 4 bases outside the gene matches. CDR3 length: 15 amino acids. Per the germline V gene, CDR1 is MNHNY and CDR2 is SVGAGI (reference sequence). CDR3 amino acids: CASRTGGSGANVLTF. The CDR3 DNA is TGTGCCAGCCGCACGGGGGGCTCTGGGGCCAACGTCCTGACTTTC.

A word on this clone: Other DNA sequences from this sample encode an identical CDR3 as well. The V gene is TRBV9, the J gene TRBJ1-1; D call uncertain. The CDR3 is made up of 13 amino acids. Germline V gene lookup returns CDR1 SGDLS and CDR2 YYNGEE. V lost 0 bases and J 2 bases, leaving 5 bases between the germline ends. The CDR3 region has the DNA TGTGCCAGCAGCGTAGGAGCAAACACTGAAGCTTTCTTT. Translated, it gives CASSVGANTEAFF.

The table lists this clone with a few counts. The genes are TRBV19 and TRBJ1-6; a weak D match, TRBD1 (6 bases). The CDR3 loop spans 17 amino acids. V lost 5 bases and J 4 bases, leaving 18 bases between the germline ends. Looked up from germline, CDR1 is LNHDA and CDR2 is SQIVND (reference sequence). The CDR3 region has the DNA TGTGCCAGTAGTTTACGGACAGCCGGAATGTATAATTCACCCCTCCACTTT. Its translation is CASSLRTAGMYNSPLHF.